The TCR beta chain under discussion was sequenced for a study of blood T cell repertoires in COVID-19. Whole-study context: The origin of the acute and convalescent COVID-19 samples was the United States, Italy and Spain. T cells, B-cell-depleted T cells, or PBMCs supplied cDNA or gDNA.

In the source study's methods: Reference gene primers were amplified, and this amplification served to estimate nucleated cell counts. TCRdb's table, derived via immunoSEQ multiplex PCR, lists solely in-frame clones and lacks some. D and trimming were read from the DNA, whereas the V and J calls and clone size are those reported in that table. The top ten hold more than 8% of the sample, which has about 210,000 clones, more than 70% seen once. CDR3 size: 19 residues. Germline V gene sequence: CDR1 SGHVS, CDR2 FQNEAQ. The V segment lost 1 base and the J segment 5 bases; nucleotides outside the gene matches: 16.

The sequence was obtained from a woman in her 50s with acute or convalescent COVID-19. The gene calls are TRBV7-8 and TRBJ1-1, with 10 bases matching TRBD1. Sequenced input: peripheral blood. The CDR3 spells CASSLDVSRPGQGSTEAFF. The CDR3 region has the DNA TGTGCCAGCAGCTTAGACGTTTCGCGCCCGGGACAGGGGTCAACTGAAGCTTTCTTT.